These 2 T cell receptor beta chains originate from one sample sequenced in a study of T cell responses to AZD1222 COVID-19 vaccine. Libraries were prepared by immunoSEQ multiplex PCR; TCRdb keeps only in-frame clonotypes and omits some of them. The table has under 200,000 clones, roughly nine tenths seen once; the top ten hold about 3.5%. Sequencing was performed on peripheral blood, taken 28 days after the second dose of the MenACWY control vaccine. These receptors were taken from an adult who received the MenACWY meningococcal vaccine as a control.

The chain links TRBV5-1 to TRBJ2-2, with D possibly being TRBD1 or TRBD2 (5 bases each). Germline V lookup: CDR1 SGHRS, CDR2 YFSETQ. This CDR3 is 14 amino acids long. Trimming shortened V by 7 bases and J by 0 bases, and 10 bases separated the two germline ends. The CDR3 loop reads CASREGTNTGELFF. The CDR3 DNA sequence: TGCGCCAGCCGCGAGGGGACGAACACCGGGGAGCTGTTTTTT.

The J gene is TRBJ1-5, the V gene TRBV19, with D maybe TRBD1 (5 bases). In germline, CDR1 is LNHDA, CDR2 SQIVND (reference sequence). The CDR3 consists of 15 residues. The V end was cut by 6 bases, the J end by 3 bases, with 15 bases between. DNA of the CDR3: TGTGCCAGTAGAACTTTGGGGCAGACCAATCAGCCCCAGCATTTT. It is translated as CASRTLGQTNQPQHF.